This TCR beta chain was documented in a study of T-cell reconstitution after alpha-beta-depleted transplantation in children (TCRdb year 2016). Notes on the research overall: Using TCR repertoire profiling, the study quantitatively followed how T-cell immune reconstitution unfolded in children after TCRalphabeta/CD19-depleted allogeneic hematopoietic cell transplantation.

The germline V end is reduced by 3 bases and the J end by 2 bases; junction bases left unmatched: 8. CDR3 length: 16 amino acids, cysteine to phenylalanine. Only the CDR3 part of the read is kept: 48 bases, read in frame from the first base. CDR1 SGDLS and CDR2 YYNGEE are derived from the germline V gene. Points on this clonotype: Its cognate antigen has yet to be identified. There are no base qualities to consult, and no much larger clone falls within one base.

The method behind the library was PCR. For sequencing, an Illumina HiSeq 2500 was employed. TCR libraries were prepared with molecular barcoding, using unique molecular identifiers to normalize TCRbeta repertoire quantification. TCRdb trimmed the raw reads at Q25, called clones with MiXCR and kept productive beta chains. Every distinct CDR3 protein forms one entry, paired with its most common genes and DNA. Across this sample there are some 550,000 distinct CDR3 sequences, with around 16% seen only once. Over 3% of the sample is held by the ten biggest clonotypes. The receptor was derived from a human donor who donated a stem cell graft to a child with acute lymphoblastic leukemia. The sample here was PBMCs from the stem cell graft donor, taken from the stem cell graft. The chain is encoded by TRBV9 joined to TRBJ2-1; TRBD2 agrees with 7 junctional bases. The nucleotide sequence is given as TGTGCCAGCAGCGGCGGGCTTAGCGGGCCCTACAATGAGCAGTTCTTC. Its product reads: CASSGGLSGPYNEQFF.